This section outlines one TCR beta chain sequence together with its context. The data belong to a study of T cell responses to AZD1222 COVID-19 vaccine. Libraries were prepared by immunoSEQ multiplex PCR; TCRdb keeps only in-frame clonotypes and omits some of them. This table holds fewer than 100,000 clones, roughly 90% found once. Trimming took off 3 bases at V and 7 bases at J, with 18 bases between the two ends. Germline V lookup: CDR1 LGHDT, CDR2 YNNKEL (reference sequence). This CDR3 comprises 16 residues. Sequenced here: peripheral blood, sampled 28 days after the second AZD1222 dose. The TCR comes from an adult who received the AZD1222 COVID-19 vaccine. The chain is built from TRBV3-1 (or the pseudogene TRBV3-2) and TRBJ1-4, with unresolved D. The CDR3 spells CASSQNVGRVGEKLFF. The CDR3 DNA is TGTGCCAGCAGCCAGAACGTTGGGAGGGTGGGTGAAAAACTGTTTTTT.